This TCR beta chain was captured in a study of glioma-infiltrating T cells. The germline V gene encodes CDR1 MNHEY and CDR2 SVGAGI. There are 14 residues in the CDR3. Note on this clonotype: It may be a read error: a sequence one base away is much more abundant.

The iRepertoire nested amplicon-rescue multiplex PCR amplified TCR alpha and beta CDR3s from RNA. For one-step reverse transcription and amplification, about 90-400 ng of tissue mRNA or PBMC total RNA was used. TCRdb itself ran the multiplex PCR reads through MiXCR, one entry per CDR3 protein. The sample contains 150,000 to 200,000 distinct CDR3 sequences, about 40% of which appear only once. V is TRBV6-5 and J is TRBJ2-6; D may be TRBD1 (5 bases). This TCR was sampled from a human donor with low-grade glioma or glioblastoma, undergoing nonglioma brain surgery, or in good health (not recorded which). Material for sequencing was glioma tissue, nonneoplastic brain tissue, or PBMCs (not recorded which). The chain's CDR3 is CASTVTSGANVLNF. DNA of the CDR3: TGTGCCAGCACGGTAACCTCTGGGGCCAACGTCCTGAATTTC.